One T cell receptor beta chain is described in this entry. Its antigen specificity is not known. Qualities for individual bases were not recorded, and no much larger clone is one base off. The data were obtained in a study of cytomegalovirus exposure and HLA in healthy donors (dated by TCRdb to the late 2010s). In the study overall: In an earlier analysis of roughly 500 of the donors, 276 Gb of sequence data and 90 million to 130 million unique TCR beta sequences from about 179 million T cells were reported. Roughly 320 gigabases of sequencing data and 70 million to 100 million unique TCR sequences made up an early release that covered about 640 HLA-typed donors. Among the roughly 410 genotyped donors, approximately 81% belonged to the genetic ancestry cluster associated with self-reported Caucasian donors. The study aimed to test whether cataloging public T cell receptors could reveal signatures of past pathogen exposure. Using immunosequencing, the study profiled T cell repertoires from 666 subjects and related those repertoires to cytomegalovirus serostatus. A separate validation cohort of about 110 different subjects was used in addition to the approximately 610-subject first cohort. To predict cytomegalovirus infection status, the study combined high-throughput TCR immunosequencing, statistical association of individual TCRs with disease status, and machine learning. A later analysis re-analyzed previously published TCR beta repertoires from 600 to 850 donors and added high-resolution HLA genotyping to study TCR occurrence patterns. In the later analysis, no new phenotypic data were used to find candidate immune exposures; instead, reliance was placed on TCR beta sequences and their occurrence across donors. An earlier analysis of roughly 580 of the donors used high-throughput TCR beta sequencing to judge whether each TCR beta V gene segment behaved as functional or pseudogenic. Donor age, sex, ethnicity and CMV serostatus were compiled together with the repertoire data. A later genetic analysis used genome-wide SNP genotypes for about 65% of the roughly 700 donors, treating that subset as a discovery cohort. Every discovery cohort repertoire had been produced on one sequencing platform. Class I and class II HLA loci were covered by the typing at four-digit resolution. Typing coverage differed by locus: A, B, C, DRB1 and DQB1 were typed in about 620-640 donors, DQA1 in roughly 500, DPA1 in some 570, and DPB1 in 450 to 490. Because of strong linkage in the cohort, roughly five DR-DQ haplotypes were treated as single units for association and clustering. Among 398 genotyped donors of the cohort, an average of roughly 240,000 unique TCR beta nucleotide sequences were sequenced per donor, about a sixth of them non-productive.

Library preparation used the immunoSEQ multiplex PCR assay. A mixture of 60 forward primers for TCR Vbeta segments and 13 reverse primers for TCR Jbeta segments was used in the multiplex PCR. The CDR3 region of rearranged TCR beta genes was amplified from genomic DNA by a multiplex PCR assay. The amplified TCR beta libraries were sequenced on the Illumina HiSeq System as 87-base-pair reads. For the original study's pipeline: Across the roughly 640 repertoires, a later analysis counted 75 million to 90 million unique TCR beta chains, roughly 11 million of which were shared by at least two donors. To remove PCR and sequencing errors, raw reads were error-corrected and collapsed into unique sequences using a nearest-neighbor algorithm that merged closely related sequences. V, D and J gene segments were assigned by aligning CDR3 sequences to IMGT reference sequences. For a sequence to be retained, a match of at least six nucleotides was required to both a V gene segment and a J gene segment. Rearrangements were called productive when the CDR3 lacked stop codons and stayed in frame with V and J; all others were non-productive. Following IMGT convention, CDR3 was defined as the stretch from the second conserved V-encoded cysteine to the conserved J-encoded phenylalanine. The earlier analysis of about 500 of the donors excluded sequences that lacked an unambiguous match to a single V gene segment. In an earlier analysis of approximately 590 of the donors, a V segment was called functional when productive rearrangements were above 56.7%, and segregating when the standard deviation between donors exceeded 5%. A statistical classification framework was built to diagnose cytomegalovirus status from the catalog of TCR beta chain sequences. A later analysis assigned V and J genes by comparing TCR nucleotide sequences with IMGT/GENE-DB human TR gene sequences. In a later analysis, CDR3 sequences and most-parsimonious VDJ recombination scenarios were assigned using the TCRdist pipeline. A later analysis defined each TCR beta chain by its CDR3 amino acid sequence plus V-gene family, and excluded reads lacking a unique V-gene family. As a way to deal with suspected cross-contamination and a sequencing artifact, a later analysis dropped nearly 600 nucleotide sequences that were highly shared and had low generation probability. In a later analysis, a clonal expansion index for each public chain was calculated from normalized within-repertoire ranks of inferred template counts. In a later analysis, generation probabilities were computed using a VDJ recombination model fitted to out-of-frame rearrangements, and the results were checked against IGoR. In a later analysis, hypergeometric tests were used to score TCR-TCR, TCR-HLA and TCR-CMV co-occurrence, with a repertoire-size bias correction applied to TCR pairs. In a later analysis, false discovery rates were estimated by permuting HLA or CMV assignments 20 times. In a later analysis, co-occurring TCRs were grouped using DBSCAN, and TCRdist sequence similarity was added for clustering within HLA-allele-positive subsets. For co-occurrence clustering, repertoires with fewer than 30,000 or more than 120,000 public chains were excluded, along with five or six repertoires with anomalous nucleotide sharing. Not all clones reach the TCRdb copy of this immuneACCESS table, which keeps in-frame sequences only. Checked studies attribute under half of the gap to unresolved V genes and leave the rest unexplained. V, J and clone size were drawn from that table, and D and trimming were deduced from the DNA. A total of about 130,000 clones appear in this sample, around 71% of them only once. The ten biggest clones cover about 2.7% of the sample.

Taken from the germline V gene, the CDR1 and CDR2 loops are LGHNA and YNFKEQ. The junction shows trimming of 1 base on V and 4 bases on J, plus 13 bases between the germline ends. The CDR3 covers 15 residues, taking in both the cysteine and the phenylalanine. Only the CDR3 portion is preserved as DNA: 45 bases, with reading frame beginning at the first base. Broad study findings and their caveats: Because the 87-base-pair reads could not distinguish some IMGT-functional V segments, including TRBV6-2 and TRBV6-3, those segments were excluded. Sequencing depth was assumed to be roughly uniform across donors in the presence/absence analyses, though that assumption may not hold. At a false discovery rate of 0.05, a later analysis linked under 20,000 TCR beta sequences to specific HLA alleles. For the cohort, immune exposure information was limited to CMV serostatus. In a later analysis, HLA-associated TCR beta chains were found to be more clonally expanded and to have lower generation probabilities than equally common non-associated chains. A further reported finding was that TCR beta sequences accurately predicted the HLA-A and HLA-B alleles for most subjects in the first cohort. The cohort was sequenced for TCR beta chains only, and without alpha or paired-chain data the features that could be detected were limited. When HLA alleles, especially DR and DQ, strongly co-occurred, TCR associations were difficult to assign to individual alleles. Linkage disequilibrium might explain the correlated functional status among segregating V segments, but an unknown experimental factor could not be excluded. In a later analysis, most CMV-associated TCR beta chains were found to appear HLA-restricted, with HLA associations seemingly driven largely by CMV exposure. In vitro tests confirmed that a few of the cytomegalovirus-associated TCR beta chains recognize cytomegalovirus antigens. The study listed 164 TCR beta chains as associated with cytomegalovirus. Because HLA typing was unavailable for some donors at each locus, only the typed subset was used in association tests. The authors suggested that the approach could potentially be extended to other disease states and immunological phenotypes. A cluster of highly shared sequence variants was judged likely to be a technical artifact of the sequencing pipeline. A later analysis reported that several top co-occurrence clusters appeared linked to parvovirus B19, influenza, CMV and Epstein-Barr virus. An association between a missense DCLRE1C variant and V-gene and J-gene trimming of TCR beta chains was found in a later genetic analysis and replicated in an independent cohort. Across donors, most TCR sequences were observed very rarely, whereas some public TCRs were present in many individuals. Compared with the 666-donor mean, donors in an Asian-associated ancestry cluster had fewer N-insertions in productive TCRs, according to a later genetic analysis. Because counts were too low, around 17 rarely observed V segments, including chromosome 9 orphons, were left out of the earlier analysis of approximately 580 of the donors. Broadly in line with IMGT annotations, most TCR beta V segments showed up in productive rearrangements about 87% or about 30% of the time in an earlier analysis of approximately 600 of the donors. A later analysis found that TCR association rates varied across HLA loci, with DRB1 alleles showing the most associated TCRs and HLA-C alleles the fewest. In both the original and validation cohorts, the classifier was reported to diagnose cytomegalovirus status with high specificity and sensitivity.

The cohort was made up of 666 healthy bone marrow donors. Cohort members were all nominally healthy when sampled, although unrecorded immune exposures were likely present. The donor was CMV seropositive and was included in the group of almost 300 seropositive cohort members. Each donor provided a peripheral blood sample, and peripheral blood mononuclear cells were used for TCR beta sequencing. Genomic DNA was extracted from the blood cell samples with the Qiagen DNeasy Blood Extraction Kit. The chain is encoded by TRBV4-2 joined to TRBJ1-2; the D gene identity is not certain. The sequenced sample was PBMCs. This TCR was recovered from a woman aged 60-70 years in good health and CMV-seropositive. The CDR3 region has the sequence CASSQVEASIYGYTF. The DNA sequence is given as TGTGCCAGCAGCCAAGTTGAAGCGTCGATCTATGGCTACACCTTC.